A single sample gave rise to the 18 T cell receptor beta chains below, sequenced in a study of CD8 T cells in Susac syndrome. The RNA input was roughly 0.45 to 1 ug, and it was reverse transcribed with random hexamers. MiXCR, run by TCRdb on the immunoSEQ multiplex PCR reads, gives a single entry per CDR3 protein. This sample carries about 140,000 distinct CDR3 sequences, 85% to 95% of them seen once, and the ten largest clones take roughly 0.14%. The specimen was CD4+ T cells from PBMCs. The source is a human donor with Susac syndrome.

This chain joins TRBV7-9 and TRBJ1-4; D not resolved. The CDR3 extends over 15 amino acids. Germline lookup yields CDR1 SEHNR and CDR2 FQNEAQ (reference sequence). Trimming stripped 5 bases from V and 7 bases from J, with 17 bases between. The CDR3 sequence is CASSADFRRSEKLFF. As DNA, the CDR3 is TGTGCCAGCAGCGCCGATTTTAGGAGGAGTGAAAAACTGTTTTTT.

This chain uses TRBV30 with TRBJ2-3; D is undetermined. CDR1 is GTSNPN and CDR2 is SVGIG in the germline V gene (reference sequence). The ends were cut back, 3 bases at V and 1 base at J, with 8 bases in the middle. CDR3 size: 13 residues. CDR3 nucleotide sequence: TGTGCCTGGAGCTTCCCGGGCACAGATACGCAGTATTTT. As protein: CAWSFPGTDTQYF.

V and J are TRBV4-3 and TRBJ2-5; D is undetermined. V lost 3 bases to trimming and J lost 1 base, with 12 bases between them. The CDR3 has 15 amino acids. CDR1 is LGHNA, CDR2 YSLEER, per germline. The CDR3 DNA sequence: TGCGCCAGCAGCCAGGAACTCTGGGCCCAAGAGACCCAGTACTTC. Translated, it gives CASSQELWAQETQYF.

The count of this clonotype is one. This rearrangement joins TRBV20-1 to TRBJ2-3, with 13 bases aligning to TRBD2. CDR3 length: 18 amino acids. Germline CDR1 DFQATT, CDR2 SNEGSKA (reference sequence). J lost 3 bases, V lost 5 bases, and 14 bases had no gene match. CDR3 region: CSAPGTSGKRYRTDTQYF. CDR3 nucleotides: TGCAGTGCTCCCGGGACTAGCGGGAAACGGTATCGAACAGATACGCAGTATTTT.

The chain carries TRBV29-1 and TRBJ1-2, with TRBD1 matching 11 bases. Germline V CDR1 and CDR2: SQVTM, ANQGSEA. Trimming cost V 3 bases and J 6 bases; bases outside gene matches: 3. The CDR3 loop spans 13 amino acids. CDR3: CSVEWDRGNGYTF. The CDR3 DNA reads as TGCAGCGTTGAGTGGGACAGGGGGAATGGCTACACCTTC.

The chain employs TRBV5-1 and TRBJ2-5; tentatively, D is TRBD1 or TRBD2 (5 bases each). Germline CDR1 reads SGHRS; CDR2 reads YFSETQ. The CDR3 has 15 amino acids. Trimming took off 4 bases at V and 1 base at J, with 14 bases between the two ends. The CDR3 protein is CASSLDGTFQETQYF. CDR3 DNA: TGCGCCAGCAGCCTGGATGGGACCTTCCAAGAGACCCAGTACTTC.

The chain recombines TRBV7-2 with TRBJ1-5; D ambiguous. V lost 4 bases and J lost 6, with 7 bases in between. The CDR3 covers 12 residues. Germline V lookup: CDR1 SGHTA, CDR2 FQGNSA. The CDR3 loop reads CASSSNSQPQHF. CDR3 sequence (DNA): TGTGCCAGCAGCTCCAACTCTCAGCCCCAGCATTTT.

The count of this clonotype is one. The DNA for the CDR3 is TGCAGTGCTGGGTCAGGGGAGGCACACTATGGCTACACCTTC. Translated: CSAGSGEAHYGYTF. The chain joins TRBV20-1 to TRBJ1-2; possibly TRBD1 for D (6 bases). The V and J ends lost 5 bases and 3 bases respectively, with 16 bases between them. CDR3 length equals 14 residues. Germline CDR1 and CDR2: DFQATT and SNEGSKA (reference sequence).

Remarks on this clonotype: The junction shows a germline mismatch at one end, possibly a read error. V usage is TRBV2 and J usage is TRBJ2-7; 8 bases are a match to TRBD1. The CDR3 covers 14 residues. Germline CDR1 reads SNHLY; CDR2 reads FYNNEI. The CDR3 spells CASRERQGSYEQYF. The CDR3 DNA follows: TGTGCCAGCCGTGAGAGACAGGGGTCCTACGAGCAGTACTTC.

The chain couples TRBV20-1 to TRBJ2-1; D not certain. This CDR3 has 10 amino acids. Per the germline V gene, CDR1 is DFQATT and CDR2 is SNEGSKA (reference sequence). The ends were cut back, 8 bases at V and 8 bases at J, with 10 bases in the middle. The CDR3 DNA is TGCAGTCCCCAGTCCGATGAGCAGTTCTTC. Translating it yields CSPQSDEQFF.

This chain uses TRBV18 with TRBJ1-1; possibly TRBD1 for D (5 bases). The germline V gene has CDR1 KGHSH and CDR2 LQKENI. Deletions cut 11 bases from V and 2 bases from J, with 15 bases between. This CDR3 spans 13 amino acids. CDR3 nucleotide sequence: TGTGCCGCTGCCCGGGGGTATAACACTGAAGCTTTCTTT. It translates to CAAARGYNTEAFF.

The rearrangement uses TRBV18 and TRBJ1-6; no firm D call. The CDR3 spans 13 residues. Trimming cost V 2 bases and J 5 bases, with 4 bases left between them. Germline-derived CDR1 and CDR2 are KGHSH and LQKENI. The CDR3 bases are TGTGCCAGCTCACCAGGGAATAATTCACCCCTCCACTTT. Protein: CASSPGNNSPLHF. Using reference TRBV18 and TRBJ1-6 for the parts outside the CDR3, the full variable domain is NAGVMQNPRHLVRRRGQEARLRCSPMKGHSHVYWYRQLPEEGLKFMVYLQKENIIDESGMPKERFSAEFPKEGPSILRIQQVVRGDSAAYFCASSPGNNSPLHFGNGTRLTVT.

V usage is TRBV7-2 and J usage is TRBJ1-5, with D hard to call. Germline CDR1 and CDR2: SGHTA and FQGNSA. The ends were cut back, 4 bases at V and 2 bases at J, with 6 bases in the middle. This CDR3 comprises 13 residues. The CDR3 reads CASSSWGNQPQHF. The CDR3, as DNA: TGTGCCAGCAGCTCCTGGGGCAATCAGCCCCAGCATTTT.

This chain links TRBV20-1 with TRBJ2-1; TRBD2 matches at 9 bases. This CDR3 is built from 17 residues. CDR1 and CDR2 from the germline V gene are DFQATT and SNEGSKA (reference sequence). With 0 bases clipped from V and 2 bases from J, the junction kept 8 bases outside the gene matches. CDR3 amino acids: CSARDGTERGAYNEQFF. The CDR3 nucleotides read TGCAGTGCTAGAGATGGTACCGAGCGGGGGGCCTACAATGAGCAGTTCTTC.

The CDR3 DNA sequence: TGTGCCAGCAGCCAAGGACGCCTGGGGACCCAGTACTTC. This sequence encodes CASSQGRLGTQYF. This chain uses TRBV3-1 with TRBJ2-5; D is unresolved. Germline CDR1 reads LGHDT; CDR2 reads YNNKEL (reference sequence). Trimming removed 1 base at V and 7 bases at J, with 10 bases between. The CDR3 contains 13 residues.

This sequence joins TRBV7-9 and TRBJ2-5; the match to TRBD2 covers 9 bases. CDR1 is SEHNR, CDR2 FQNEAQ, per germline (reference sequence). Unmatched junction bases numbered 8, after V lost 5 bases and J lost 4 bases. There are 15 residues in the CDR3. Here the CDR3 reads CASSPSGTSRETQYF. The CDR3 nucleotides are TGTGCCAGCAGCCCGTCCGGGACTAGCCGAGAGACCCAGTACTTC. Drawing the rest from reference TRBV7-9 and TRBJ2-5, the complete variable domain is DTGVSQNPRHKITKRGQNVTFRCDPISEHNRLYWYRQTLGQGPEFLTYFQNEAQLEKSRLLSDRFSAERPKGSFSTLEIQRTEQGDSAMYLCASSPSGTSRETQYFGPGTRLLVL.

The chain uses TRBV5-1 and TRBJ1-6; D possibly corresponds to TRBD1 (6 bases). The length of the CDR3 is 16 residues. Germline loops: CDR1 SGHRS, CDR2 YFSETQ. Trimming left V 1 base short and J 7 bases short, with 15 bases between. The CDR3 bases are TGCGCCAGCAGCTTGACACCTGGACAGAGGAATTCACCCCTCCACTTT. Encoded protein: CASSLTPGQRNSPLHF.

Here the CDR3 DNA reads TGCAGTGCTAGTAGAGGGCCGGGCAATCAGCCCCAGCATTTT. Translation: CSASRGPGNQPQHF. This sequence joins TRBV20-1 and TRBJ1-5, with unresolved D. The CDR3 length is 14 residues. Germline CDR1 is DFQATT and CDR2 is SNEGSKA (reference sequence). The V gene lost 3 bases and the J gene lost 2 bases, with 11 bases spanning the gap.